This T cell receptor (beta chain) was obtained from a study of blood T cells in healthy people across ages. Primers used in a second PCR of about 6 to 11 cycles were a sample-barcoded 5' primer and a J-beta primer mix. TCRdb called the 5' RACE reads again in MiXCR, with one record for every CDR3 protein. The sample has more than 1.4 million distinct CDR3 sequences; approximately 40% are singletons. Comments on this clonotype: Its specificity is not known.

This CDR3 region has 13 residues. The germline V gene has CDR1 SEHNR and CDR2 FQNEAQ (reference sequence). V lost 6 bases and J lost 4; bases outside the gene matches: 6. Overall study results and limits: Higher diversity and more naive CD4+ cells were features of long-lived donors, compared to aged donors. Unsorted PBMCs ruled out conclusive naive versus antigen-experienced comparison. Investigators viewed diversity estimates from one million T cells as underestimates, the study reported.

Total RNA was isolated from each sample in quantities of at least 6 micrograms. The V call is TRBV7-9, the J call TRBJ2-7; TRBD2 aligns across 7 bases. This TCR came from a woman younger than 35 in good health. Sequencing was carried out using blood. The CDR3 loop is CASSLTSKYEQYF. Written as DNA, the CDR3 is TGTGCCAGCAGTTTGACTAGCAAATACGAGCAGTACTTC.